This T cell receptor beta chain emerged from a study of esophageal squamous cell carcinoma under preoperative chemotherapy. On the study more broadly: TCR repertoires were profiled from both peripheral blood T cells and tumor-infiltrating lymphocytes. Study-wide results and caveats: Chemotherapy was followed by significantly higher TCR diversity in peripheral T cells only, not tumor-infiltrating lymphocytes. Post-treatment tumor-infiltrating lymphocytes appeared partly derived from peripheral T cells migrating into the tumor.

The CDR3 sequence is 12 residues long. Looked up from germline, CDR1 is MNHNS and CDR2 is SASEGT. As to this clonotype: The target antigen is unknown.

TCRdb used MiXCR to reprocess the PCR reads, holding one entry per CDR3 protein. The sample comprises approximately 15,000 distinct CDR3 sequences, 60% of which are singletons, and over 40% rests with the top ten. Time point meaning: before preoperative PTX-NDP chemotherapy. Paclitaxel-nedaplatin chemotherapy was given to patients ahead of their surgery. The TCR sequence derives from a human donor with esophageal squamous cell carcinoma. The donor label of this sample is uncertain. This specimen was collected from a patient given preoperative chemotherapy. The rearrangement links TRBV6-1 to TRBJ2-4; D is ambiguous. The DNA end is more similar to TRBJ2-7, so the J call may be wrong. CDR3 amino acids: CASSVTENEQYF. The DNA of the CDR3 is TGTGCCAGCAGTGTTACAGAGAACGAGCAGTACTTC.